This TCR beta chain was sequenced for a study of blood T cell repertoires in COVID-19. As for the study in general: Donors in the United States, Italy and Spain gave samples during acute or convalescent COVID-19. PBMCs, B-cell-depleted T cells, or T cells were the source of the cDNA or gDNA that made up the material.

Original analysis: Cell counts per sample came from amplifying reference gene primers. Clones were sequenced by immunoSEQ multiplex PCR, and TCRdb holds only the in-frame ones, with some missing. V and J calls and clone size follow that table, whereas D and trimming were derived from the DNA. The data contain roughly 190,000 clones, 84% of them singletons. This sequence was found in a woman in her seventies with active or convalescent COVID-19. Material for sequencing was peripheral blood.

CDR3 sequence: CASSEAGGPTYEQYF. In nucleotides, the CDR3 is TGTGCCAGCAGCGAAGCGGGAGGGCCGACCTACGAGCAGTACTTC. The chain combines TRBV5-6 with TRBJ2-7; 10 nucleotides line up with TRBD2. V lost 4 bases, J lost 2 bases, and 6 bases stayed unmatched. CDR1 is SGHDT, CDR2 YYEEEE, per germline. The CDR3 has 15 amino acids.